The 7 T cell receptor beta chains below all came from one sample that was sequenced in a study of blood T cell repertoires in COVID-19 (dated by TCRdb to 2019 to 2021). The library was built by means of the immunoSEQ multiplex PCR assay. TCRdb retrieved this table from immuneACCESS and kept in-frame rearrangements only. Not all clones are present; in checked studies, unresolved V genes account for under half, and no reason is known for the remainder. This sample is represented by around 220,000 clones; roughly nine tenths of them were singletons. The ten biggest clones cover 2.2% of the sample. Sequenced input: peripheral blood. These receptors were taken from a woman aged 45-60 years with acute or convalescent COVID-19.

This chain links TRBV3-1 (or the pseudogene TRBV3-2) with TRBJ2-1; 8 bases line up with TRBD2. The trim removed 6 bases at V and 3 bases at J, leaving 7 bases unmatched. CDR3 size: 15 residues. CDR1 and CDR2 from the germline V gene are LGHDT and YNNKEL (reference sequence). The CDR3 here is CASRPTSGIYNEQFF. Written as DNA, the CDR3 is TGTGCCAGCAGGCCTACTAGCGGCATCTACAATGAGCAGTTCTTC.

Here the CDR3 reads CASSPTSGPWGYNEQFF. The CDR3 DNA sequence: TGTGCCAGCAGCCCGACTAGCGGACCATGGGGCTACAATGAGCAGTTCTTC. The chain carries TRBV14 and TRBJ2-1; 9 bases fit TRBD2. The V gene end was trimmed by 4 bases and the J gene end by 3 bases; junction bases not matched to a gene: 10. The CDR3 contains 17 residues. Germline CDR1 reads SGHDN; CDR2 reads FVKESK.

The CDR3 loop reads CASSILEGGDYTF. DNA for the CDR3: TGTGCCAGTAGTATTTTGGAAGGAGGGGACTACACCTTC. V gene TRBV19 combines with J gene TRBJ1-2, with D perhaps TRBD1 (5 bases). The germline gives CDR1 LNHDA, CDR2 SQIVND (reference sequence). The V and J ends lost 3 bases and 10 bases respectively, with 15 bases between them. The CDR3 runs 13 residues.

For the CDR3, the DNA is TGTGCCAGCAGCCCCAGCGGGGCCATTTTTGATGAGCAGTTCTTC. Translating gives CASSPSGAIFDEQFF. The chain carries TRBV7-7 and TRBJ2-1; 7 bases are shared with TRBD2. V lost 5 bases and J lost 8; bases outside the gene matches: 12. The germline CDR1 and CDR2 sequences are SSHAT and FNYEAQ (reference sequence). The CDR3 contains 15 residues.

This clone was recorded once. In DNA, the CDR3 is TGTGCCAGCAGCTTACCTTGGACAGGCCAAGAGACCCAGTACTTC. Translated: CASSLPWTGQETQYF. J is TRBJ2-5 and V is TRBV7-9; 7 nucleotides match TRBD1. Germline assignment: CDR1 SEHNR and CDR2 FQNEAQ (reference sequence). CDR3 length equals 15 residues. Trimming cost V 2 bases and J 1 base; bases outside gene matches: 4.

This clone was detected a few times. The V call is TRBV9, the J call TRBJ2-6; D not certain. V lost 0 bases and J 0 bases, leaving 4 bases between the germline ends. The germline gives CDR1 SGDLS, CDR2 YYNGEE. This CDR3 contains 15 residues. The CDR3 loop is CASSVVLSGANVLTF. In DNA, the CDR3 is TGTGCCAGCAGCGTAGTCCTCTCTGGGGCCAACGTCCTGACTTTC.

A word on this clone: One junction end disagrees with the germline gene, perhaps due to a read error. The J gene is TRBJ1-1, the V gene TRBV6-1, with 7 nucleotides matching TRBD1. The germline V gene encodes CDR1 MNHNS and CDR2 SASEGT. The CDR3 is made up of 14 amino acids. The CDR3 DNA is TGTGCCAGCAGGGAAGGGACAGAGAACACTGAAGCTTTCTTT. This gives the protein CASREGTENTEAFF.